This TCR beta chain was identified in a study of T cell responses to AZD1222 COVID-19 vaccine. Whole-study findings and limits: Most donors were white British and more were female, and clonal diversity was possibly underestimated. Vaccine-related CD4 TCRs covered spike, predominating at 160-218 and 743-854. Baseline serology detected seropositivity in only a handful of AZD1222 recipients. The repertoires were collected only after the peak T cell response.

A note on this clone: Its cognate antigen is unknown.

TCRdb keeps only in-frame clones here, not all; method: immunoSEQ multiplex PCR. The sample has about 130,000 clones; about 93% are singletons. The sequence was obtained from an adult in good health. The sequences come from peripheral blood, collected on day 0 of AZD1222 vaccination.

DNA for the CDR3: TGTGCCAGCAGCAAAGTGGCGGACAGATTGGGAAGAGAAGTTAACTATGGCTACACCTTC. It is translated as CASSKVADRLGREVNYGYTF. V is TRBV21-1 and J is TRBJ1-2; TRBD1 reflects the table's D call only, with no check against the DNA. TRBV21-1 is a recognized pseudogene. This CDR3 region has 20 residues.